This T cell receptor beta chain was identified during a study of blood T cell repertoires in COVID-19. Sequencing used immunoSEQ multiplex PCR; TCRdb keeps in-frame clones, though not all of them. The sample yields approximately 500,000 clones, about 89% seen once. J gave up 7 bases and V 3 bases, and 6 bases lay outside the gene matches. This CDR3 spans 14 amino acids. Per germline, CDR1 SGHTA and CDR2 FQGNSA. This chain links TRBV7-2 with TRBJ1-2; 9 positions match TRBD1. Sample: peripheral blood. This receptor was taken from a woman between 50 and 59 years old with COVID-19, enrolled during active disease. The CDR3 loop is CASSLWDRAGGYTF. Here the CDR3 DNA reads TGTGCCAGCAGCTTGTGGGACAGGGCGGGTGGCTACACCTTC.